These 24 T cell receptor beta chains were sequenced from one sample in a study of CD8+ T cells in alopecia areata. Investigators isolated RNA and reverse transcribed it into cDNA to act as the sequencing template. Method: immunoSEQ multiplex PCR; TCRdb's copy keeps in-frame clones and lacks some. The profile shows about 140,000 clones, approximately 60% of them singletons. Sequencing used CD4+ T cells sorted from blood. The receptor source for this set is a human donor in good health.

The CDR3 region has the DNA TGTGCCAGCAGTGAAGTACTAGCGGAGTACAATGAGCAGTTCTTC. This encodes CASSEVLAEYNEQFF. This chain links TRBV25-1 with TRBJ2-1, with TRBD2 matching 8 bases. CDR1 and CDR2 (germline): MGHDK, SYGVNS. The V gene end was trimmed by 2 bases and the J gene end by 4 bases; junction bases not matched to a gene: 4. The CDR3 consists of 15 residues.

On this clone itself: This specimen includes other DNA sequences encoding the same CDR3. The rearrangement joins TRBV29-1 to TRBJ2-7; D is undetermined. Germline assignment: CDR1 SQVTM and CDR2 ANQGSEA. The ends were cut back, 4 bases at V and 1 base at J, with 8 bases in the middle. The CDR3 covers 12 residues. The CDR3 is CSVVGLSYEQYF. CDR3 sequence (DNA): TGCAGCGTTGTTGGCTTATCCTACGAGCAGTACTTC.

The chain carries TRBV11-2 and TRBJ2-1; D perhaps matches TRBD2 (5 bases). V lost 1 base to trimming and J lost 3 bases, with 7 bases between them. The CDR3 spans 14 residues. CDR1 is SGHAT, CDR2 FQNNGV, per germline. The CDR3 loop reads CASSLGRDYNEQFF. The CDR3 DNA reads TGTGCCAGCAGCTTAGGACGGGACTACAATGAGCAGTTCTTC. The full variable domain, completed using reference TRBV11-2 and TRBJ2-1, is EAGVAQSPRYKIIEKRQSVAFWCNPISGHATLYWYQQILGQGPKLLIQFQNNGVVDDSQLPKDRFSAERLKGVDSTLKIQPAKLEDSAVYLCASSLGRDYNEQFFGPGTRLTVL.

This rearrangement joins TRBV6-6 to TRBJ2-7; weak D call: TRBD2 (5 bases). The CDR3 is made up of 16 amino acids. Between the trimmed V and J ends, which lost 2 bases and 1 base, there was a span of 15 bases. Looked up from germline, CDR1 is MNHNY and CDR2 is SVGAGI (reference sequence). The CDR3 sequence: CASSYEPFERSYEQYF. The CDR3 nucleotides are TGTGCCAGCAGTTACGAACCATTTGAGCGGTCCTACGAGCAGTACTTC.

This clone was counted once. V usage is TRBV30 and J usage is TRBJ2-7, with no clear D. The CDR3 is made up of 11 amino acids. The V gene's germline CDR1 is GTSNPN and CDR2 SVGIG (reference sequence). V dropped 2 bases and J dropped 6 bases, with 8 bases sitting between them. CDR3 coding DNA: TGTGCCTGGAGTCATAGGAGCGAGCAGTACTTC. It encodes CAWSHRSEQYF.

A few counts support this clone. V is TRBV29-1 and J is TRBJ2-5; 8 bases fit TRBD2. The V segment lost 6 bases and the J segment 11 bases; nucleotides outside the gene matches: 8. CDR3 length equals 11 residues. Looked up from germline, CDR1 is SQVTM and CDR2 is ANQGSEA. The CDR3 spells CSVPSGLDQYF. The DNA of the CDR3 is TGCAGCGTACCTAGCGGGCTAGATCAGTACTTC.

V gene TRBV4-1 combines with J gene TRBJ1-1; D is unresolved. Deletions cut 5 bases from V and 4 bases from J, with 8 bases between. Germline lookup yields CDR1 MGHRA and CDR2 YSYEKL. This CDR3 has 12 residues. The CDR3 sequence is CASSGKPTEAFF. The CDR3 region has the DNA TGCGCCAGCAGCGGTAAACCCACTGAAGCTTTCTTT.

A few counts support this clone. The genes are TRBV14 and TRBJ1-3, with unresolved D. This CDR3 region has 12 residues. CDR1 is SGHDN and CDR2 is FVKESK in the germline V gene. Trimming took off 1 base at V and 7 bases at J, with 5 bases between the two ends. The CDR3 DNA sequence: TGTGCCAGCAGCCAAGTCGCGAACACCATATATTTT. This sequence encodes CASSQVANTIYF. Full variable domain (remainder filled in from reference TRBV14 and TRBJ1-3): EAGVTQFPSHSVIEKGQTVTLRCDPISGHDNLYWYRRVMGKEIKFLLHFVKESKQDESGMPNNRFLAERTGGTYSTLKVQPAELEDSGVYFCASSQVANTIYFGEGSWLTVV.

In the case of this clone: An end of the junction differs from the germline gene, which may be a read error. This chain connects TRBV9 to TRBJ1-2; TRBD1 matches at 10 bases. The CDR3 runs to 13 residues. In germline, CDR1 is SGDLS, CDR2 YYNGEE. In DNA form, the CDR3 reads TGTGCCAGCAGCGTAGATGGGGACAGGGGATCCGCCTTC. Its protein is CASSVDGDRGSAF.

The rearrangement uses TRBV5-1 and TRBJ2-2; possible D gene TRBD1, 5 bases. This CDR3 contains 15 residues. Germline CDR1 and CDR2: SGHRS and YFSETQ. V lost 5 bases to trimming and J lost 1 base, with 12 bases between them. The CDR3 DNA reads TGCGCCAGCAGATTGACAGTGATGAACACCGGGGAGCTGTTTTTT. Encoded protein: CASRLTVMNTGELFF.

The chain combines TRBV20-1 with TRBJ2-3; D remains unclear. The CDR3 consists of 10 residues. V was cut by 6 bases and J by 6 bases, with 7 bases left in between. Germline lookup yields CDR1 DFQATT and CDR2 SNEGSKA (reference sequence). CDR3 amino acids: CSAGADTQYF. The DNA for the CDR3 is TGCAGTGCAGGAGCGGATACGCAGTATTTT.

This clone was recorded a few times. The rearrangement links TRBV29-1 to TRBJ2-1, with 12 bases aligning to TRBD2. The CDR3 contains 17 residues. Germline-derived CDR1 and CDR2 are SQVTM and ANQGSEA. V lost 5 bases to trimming and J lost 0 bases; unmatched junction nucleotides: 8. CDR3 sequence (DNA): TGCAGCGTTCTTCCACTAGCGGGAGGCTTCTCCTACAATGAGCAGTTCTTC. This gives the protein CSVLPLAGGFSYNEQFF.

This chain connects TRBV29-1 to TRBJ2-7; tentatively, D is TRBD2 (6 bases). Trimming pared 6 bases from V and 3 bases from J, leaving 12 bases between. The CDR3 totals 12 residues. Germline CDR1 is SQVTM and CDR2 is ANQGSEA. CDR3 bases: TGCAGCGTGAAGCCTAGCGACTACGAGCAGTACTTC. This gives the protein CSVKPSDYEQYF.

This sequence joins TRBV23-1 and TRBJ2-2, with a tentative D call TRBD2 (5 bases). TRBV23-1 falls under the ORF class, with uncertain function. The CDR3 length is 17 residues. Trimming took 3 bases from V and 4 from J, leaving 18 bases between them. The CDR3 sequence: CASSQLLGAKSTGELFF. For the CDR3, the DNA is TGCGCCAGCAGTCAGCTACTGGGAGCGAAGAGCACCGGGGAGCTGTTTTTT.

The genes are TRBV29-1 and TRBJ2-1; 7 bases fit TRBD1. Germline CDR1 and CDR2: SQVTM and ANQGSEA. Trimming removed 7 bases from V and 4 bases from J; junction bases left unmatched: 10. The CDR3 sequence is 14 residues long. CDR3 loop: CSAQGRRGYNEQFF. In DNA form, the CDR3 reads TGCAGCGCCCAAGGGCGCAGGGGGTACAATGAGCAGTTCTTC.

V and J are TRBV29-1 and TRBJ2-1; possible D gene TRBD1, 5 bases. CDR1 is SQVTM and CDR2 is ANQGSEA in the germline V gene. V shed 0 bases and J shed 8 bases, with 14 bases lying between them. The CDR3 loop spans 14 amino acids. In DNA form, the CDR3 reads TGCAGCGTTGAAGACCAGGGTCCAGTCGATGAGCAGTTCTTC. This translates into CSVEDQGPVDEQFF.

At least ten counts were recorded for this clone. The rearrangement uses TRBV28 and TRBJ1-5, with 8 nucleotides matching TRBD1. Germline CDR1 MDHEN, CDR2 SYDVKM. The trim removed 6 bases at V and 7 bases at J, leaving 5 bases unmatched. The CDR3 sequence is 13 residues long. The CDR3 is CASSDRGGQPQHF. In DNA form, the CDR3 reads TGTGCCAGCAGCGACAGGGGAGGCCAGCCCCAGCATTTT. Full variable domain (remainder filled in from reference TRBV28 and TRBJ1-5): DVKVTQSSRYLVKRTGEKVFLECVQDMDHENMFWYRQDPGLGLRLIYFSYDVKMKEKGDIPEGYSVSREKKERFSLILESASTNQTSMYLCASSDRGGQPQHFGDGTRLSIL.

The rearrangement links TRBV29-1 to TRBJ1-3; D not certain. This CDR3 has 11 amino acids. Germline loops: CDR1 SQVTM, CDR2 ANQGSEA. Trimming took 7 bases from V and 3 from J, leaving 7 bases between them. For the CDR3, the DNA is TGCAGCGGTATCTTTGGAAACACCATATATTTT. Encoded protein: CSGIFGNTIYF.

The chain combines TRBV7-9 with TRBJ2-5; the D is unclear. V dropped 4 bases and J dropped 2 bases, with 17 bases sitting between them. This CDR3 has 16 amino acids. From germline, CDR1 is SEHNR and CDR2 FQNEAQ (reference sequence). CDR3 coding DNA: TGTGCCAGCAGCTCCGACCCCCGGAGCCCACAAGAGACCCAGTACTTC. This gives the protein CASSSDPRSPQETQYF.

The CDR3 DNA is TGTGCCAGCACCCTTTTGGCGGGAGGGAAGGACATTCAGTACTTC. This encodes CASTLLAGGKDIQYF. The chain employs TRBV6-4 and TRBJ2-4; TRBD2 agrees at 9 bases. V gave up 7 bases and J gave up 8 bases; unmatched junction bases: 12. Germline assignment: CDR1 MRHNA and CDR2 SNTAGT. CDR3 size: 15 residues.

The V gene is TRBV29-1, the J gene TRBJ2-1; D not certain. The CDR3 has 11 residues. Germline V gene sequence: CDR1 SQVTM, CDR2 ANQGSEA. The CDR3 region is CSGQTYNEQFF. The DNA of the CDR3 is TGCAGTGGGCAGACCTACAATGAGCAGTTCTTC.

The chain carries TRBV29-1 and TRBJ2-5; D possibly corresponds to TRBD2 (5 bases). V was cut by 6 bases and J by 6 bases, with 14 bases left in between. CDR1 SQVTM and CDR2 ANQGSEA come from the germline V gene. The CDR3 contains 12 residues. The CDR3, as DNA: TGCAGCGTGGAGAGGGTGCAAAAGACCCAGTACTTC. Translation: CSVERVQKTQYF.

This rearrangement joins TRBV4-1 to TRBJ2-7; D is uncertain. Per germline, CDR1 MGHRA and CDR2 YSYEKL. CDR3 length: 13 residues. V lost 1 base and J 2 bases, leaving 6 bases between the germline ends. The CDR3 bases are TGCGCCAGCAGCCAAGGACCGACCTACGAGCAGTACTTC. This sequence encodes CASSQGPTYEQYF.

In regard to this clone: Different DNA sequences within this sample yield the same CDR3. V gene TRBV30 combines with J gene TRBJ2-2; no clear D. With 1 base removed from V and 1 base from J, the gap between germline ends came to 7 bases. The CDR3 runs to 14 residues. Looked up from germline, CDR1 is GTSNPN and CDR2 is SVGIG (reference sequence). The CDR3 sequence is CAWSGLGNTGELFF. CDR3 bases: TGTGCCTGGAGTGGGTTGGGGAACACCGGGGAGCTGTTTTTT.